This TCR beta chain emerged from a study of blood T cell repertoires in COVID-19. Study summary: Spain, Italy and the United States supplied samples that represented acute and convalescent COVID-19. T cells, B-cell-depleted T cells, or PBMCs supplied cDNA or gDNA.

Original analysis: Nucleated cell number was recorded as an estimate derived from reference gene primer amplification. TCRdb's copy holds only in-frame clones and misses some; the assay was immunoSEQ multiplex PCR. That table is the source of V, J and clone size, and D and trimming were worked out from the DNA. The data hold approximately 180,000 clones, with 80% to 90% observed a single time. V lost 4 bases to trimming and J lost 2 bases; unmatched junction nucleotides: 4. This CDR3 has 15 residues. The chain has TRBV5-7 and TRBJ2-7; 12 positions agree with TRBD2. TRBV5-7 carries the ORF label, with uncertain function. Sequenced material: peripheral blood. The source is a human donor with active or convalescent COVID-19. The donor label of this sample is uncertain. The CDR3 DNA follows: TGTGCCAGCAGCCCGACTAGCGGGAGAGCCTACGAGCAGTACTTC. Protein product: CASSPTSGRAYEQYF.